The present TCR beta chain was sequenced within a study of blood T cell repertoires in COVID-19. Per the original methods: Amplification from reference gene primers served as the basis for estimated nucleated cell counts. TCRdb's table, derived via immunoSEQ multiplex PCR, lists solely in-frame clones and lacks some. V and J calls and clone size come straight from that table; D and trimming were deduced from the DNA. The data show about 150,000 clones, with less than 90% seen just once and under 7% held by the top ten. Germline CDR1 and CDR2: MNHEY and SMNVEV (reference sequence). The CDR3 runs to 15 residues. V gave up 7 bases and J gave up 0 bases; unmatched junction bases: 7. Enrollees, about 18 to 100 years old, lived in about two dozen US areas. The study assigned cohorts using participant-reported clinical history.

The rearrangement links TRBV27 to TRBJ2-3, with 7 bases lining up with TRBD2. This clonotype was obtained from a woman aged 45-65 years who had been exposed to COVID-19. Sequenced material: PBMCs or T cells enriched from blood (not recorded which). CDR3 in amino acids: CASTSAGESTDTQYF. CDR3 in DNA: TGTGCCAGCACTTCTGCGGGAGAAAGCACAGATACGCAGTATTTT.